Described below is a single T cell receptor (beta chain) sequence and its context. Its antigen remains unknown. Trimming cost V 0 bases and J 9 bases; bases outside gene matches: 14. The CDR3 loop spans 19 amino acids. Germline V gives CDR1 SGDLS, CDR2 YYNGEE. This sample was included in a study of OX40 agonist ivuxolimab in advanced cancers. The assay was immunoSEQ multiplex PCR, and TCRdb's table has in-frame clones only and misses some. The sample yields about 80,000 clones, approximately 93% seen once. Findings and limits, study-wide: Averaging showed that CD8+ T cells had more expanded clones than CD4+ did.

The source is an adult with an advanced solid tumor such as melanoma, head and neck, liver or kidney cancer. The V and J genes are TRBV9 and TRBJ2-1; 14 nucleotides line up with TRBD2. The source material was CD4+ or CD8+ T cells sorted from blood, sampled in a trial of the OX40 agonist ivuxolimab. CDR3 DNA sequence: TGTGCCAGCAGCGTAGGAGGAGCGATCCGTGGGACTAGCGGGAGTGAGCAGTTCTTC. Its translation: CASSVGGAIRGTSGSEQFF.